The 14 T cell receptor beta chains below come from one sample, sequenced in a study of blood T cells in healthy people across ages. Primers used in a second PCR of roughly 6 to 12 cycles were a sample-barcoded 5' primer and a J-beta primer mix. TCRdb re-derived calls from the 5' RACE reads in MiXCR, one entry per CDR3 protein. Seen here are more than 750,000 distinct CDR3 sequences, roughly 29% observed once, and the top ten hold 10%. The same specimen was also included in a second study, on T cells of mothers and their children.

Sequenced input: blood. The receptors here all came from a middle-aged woman in good health.

Worth noting for this clonotype: This sequence may be a read error, since a much larger clone differs from it by one base. The CDR3: CASSIEAGNRNERYF. The DNA for the CDR3 is TGTGCCAGTAGTATAGAGGCAGGGAATCGGAACGAGCGGTACTTC. V is TRBV19 and J is TRBJ2-5; tentative D call: TRBD1 (5 bases). CDR1 is LNHDA and CDR2 is SQIVND in the germline V gene (reference sequence). V was trimmed by 0 bases and J by 13 bases, leaving 21 bases between them. The CDR3 has 15 residues.

This clonotype was found a few times. The chain is built from TRBV7-2 and TRBJ2-7, with D perhaps matching TRBD1 (5 bases). Germline assignment: CDR1 SGHTA and CDR2 FQGNSA. The CDR3 is 13 residues long. V was cut by 4 bases and J by 7 bases, with 14 bases left in between. This CDR3 reads CASSSRTPSEQYF. The CDR3, as DNA: TGTGCCAGCAGCTCCAGGACACCCTCGGAGCAGTACTTC.

At least ten counts were recorded for this clonotype. This sequence joins TRBV7-2 and TRBJ2-1; TRBD1 matches 10 bases. Trimming cost V 8 bases and J 4 bases; bases outside gene matches: 8. This CDR3 is built from 15 residues. Germline loops: CDR1 SGHTA, CDR2 FQGNSA. CDR3 nucleotide sequence: TGTGCCAGCGGTCAAGACAGGGGGCAATACAATGAGCAGTTCTTC. Amino acid sequence: CASGQDRGQYNEQFF.

The chain has TRBV20-1 and TRBJ2-2, with TRBD2 matching over 8 bases. J was trimmed by 4 bases and V by 3 bases; bases with no gene match: 4. The CDR3 has 14 amino acids. CDR1 DFQATT and CDR2 SNEGSKA come from the germline V gene (reference sequence). The CDR3 loop is CSASGGAGTGELFF. As DNA, the CDR3 is TGCAGTGCTAGCGGGGGGGCCGGCACCGGGGAGCTGTTTTTT.

This clonotype was counted a few times. Being one base from a much bigger clone, this may be a read error. The V call is TRBV5-1, the J call TRBJ2-5, with 7 bases aligning to TRBD2. Germline CDR1 SGHRS, CDR2 YFSETQ. The CDR3 loop spans 16 amino acids. CDR3 nucleotide sequence: TGCGCCGGCAGCTTGGCCGTACTAGTCGGGGGGGAGACCCAGTACTTC. Translation: CAGSLAVLVGGETQYF.

The chain couples TRBV7-2 to TRBJ2-4; 9 nucleotides agree with TRBD1. The tail of the sequence fits TRBJ2-7 better, so the J call may be wrong. CDR1 SGHTA and CDR2 FQGNSA come from the germline V gene. The CDR3 is made up of 16 amino acids. DNA for the CDR3: TGTGCCAGCAGCCTAGACGGGACAGGGCCTATTTACGAGCAGTACTTC. It translates to CASSLDGTGPIYEQYF.

In this sample, this clonotype turned up a few times. The chain combines TRBV4-3 with TRBJ2-7; 9 positions match TRBD2. This CDR3 contains 15 residues. Germline CDR1 is LGHNA and CDR2 is YSLEER. Trimming removed 1 base from V and 3 bases from J; junction bases left unmatched: 4. The CDR3 here is CASSQVYSGGYEQYF. The CDR3 nucleotides read TGCGCCAGCAGCCAAGTCTATAGCGGGGGCTACGAGCAGTACTTC.

The chain employs TRBV6-2 or TRBV6-3 and TRBJ2-7; D is uncertain. Deletions cut 5 bases from V and 0 bases from J, with 11 bases between. The CDR3 runs to 14 residues. Germline loops: CDR1 MNHEY, CDR2 SVGEGT. This CDR3 reads CASSTAAGSYEQYF. In DNA form, the CDR3 reads TGTGCCAGCAGTACGGCCGCAGGCTCCTACGAGCAGTACTTC.

This clonotype was recorded many times. The chain joins TRBV10-3 to TRBJ2-7, with D possibly being TRBD1 or TRBD2 (6 bases each). CDR3 length: 13 amino acids. The V end was cut by 10 bases, the J end by 4 bases, with 17 bases between. Germline CDR1 ENHRY, CDR2 SYGVKD. The CDR3 region has the DNA TGTGCCACCGGGGGTGGGGGGCTGTACGAGCAGTACTTC. Its protein is CATGGGGLYEQYF.

Details on this clonotype: A read error may be the cause here, since a much bigger clone is one base away. The J gene is TRBJ2-1, the V gene TRBV5-1; 8 positions agree with TRBD1. The CDR3 covers 17 residues. Germline V CDR1 and CDR2: SGHRS, YFSETQ. With V trimmed by 3 bases and J by 9 bases, 17 bases remained unmatched. CDR3 region: CASSSDPTGAGLGEQFF. DNA for the CDR3: TGCGCCAGCAGCTCGGACCCGACAGGGGCGGGTTTAGGTGAGCAGTTCTTC.

The chain has TRBV19 and TRBJ2-5; 8 bases are a match to TRBD2. The CDR3 runs 15 residues. Trimming at V came to 5 bases and at J to 3 bases, leaving 8 bases not matched to a gene. From germline, CDR1 is LNHDA and CDR2 SQIVND (reference sequence). This CDR3 is CASSAKGLGEETQYF. CDR3 DNA sequence: TGTGCCAGTAGTGCCAAGGGACTAGGCGAAGAGACCCAGTACTTC.

The V gene is TRBV10-3, the J gene TRBJ2-7; 9 positions agree with TRBD2. The tail of the sequence fits TRBJ2-5 better, so the J call may be wrong. In germline, CDR1 is ENHRY, CDR2 SYGVKD. The length of the CDR3 is 15 residues. DNA of the CDR3: TGTGCCATCAGTGAGCTAGCGGGGAGAAAAGAGACCCAGTACTTC. The encoded protein is CAISELAGRKETQYF.

This clonotype was found a few times. The chain links TRBV12-3 or TRBV12-4 to TRBJ2-1; 11 nucleotides agree with TRBD2. The CDR3 has 15 residues. J gave up 8 bases and V 5 bases, and 8 bases lay outside the gene matches. CDR3 DNA: TGTGCCAGCAGTCCTCTGACTAGCGGGACGGATGAGCAGTTCTTC. This sequence encodes CASSPLTSGTDEQFF.

On this clonotype: A read error may be the cause here, since a much bigger clone is one base away. The chain links TRBV2 to TRBJ2-7; 8 bases are a match to TRBD1. Germline trimming cut 8 bases from V and 3 bases from J; bases unmatched to any gene: 12. CDR1 is SNHLY, CDR2 FYNNEI, per germline. The CDR3 sequence is 15 residues long. The CDR3 sequence is CASGVRAGGVYEQYF. The CDR3 nucleotides are TGTGCCAGCGGCGTACGGGCAGGGGGCGTCTACGAGCAGTACTTC.